Sequencing of this TCR beta chain was carried out in a study of CD8+ T cells in alopecia areata. This clone was seen more than once but under ten times. Antigen specificity is unknown. Gene labels here are mouse ones. The read terminates 4 residues before the CDR3 end, so the remaining end is supplied by the germline J gene. RNA, once extracted, was reverse transcribed into cDNA for use as the sequencing template. Sequencing used immunoSEQ multiplex PCR; TCRdb keeps in-frame clones, though not all of them. The repertoire shows around 110,000 clones, none seen only once; the top ten take around 20%. The trim removed 4 bases at V and 6 bases at J, leaving 3 bases unmatched. The CDR3 is 13 amino acids. Germline V gene data show CDR1 as FNHDT and CDR2 as SITEND (reference sequence). Whole-study results and caveats: Affected scalp, especially in alopecia totalis/universalis, had a higher clonality than normal scalp did.

The sequenced sample consisted of lesional skin. The chain couples TRBV19 to TRBJ2-1; the match to TRBD1 covers 8 bases. This TCR was recovered from a C3H/HeJ mouse with alopecia areata. This strain has MHC haplotype H2-k. The DNA read from the CDR3 is TGTGCCAGCAGTCCAGGGGGCGGTGCT. Translated, it gives CASSPGGGA. The whole CDR3 sequence reads CASSPGGGAEQFF. Together with reference TRBV19 and TRBJ2-1, the CDR3 gives the full variable domain: GGIITQTPKFLIGQEGQKLTLKCQQNFNHDTMYWYRQDSGKGLRLIYYSITENDLQKGDLSEGYDASREKKSSFSLTVTSAQKNEMAVFLCASSPGGGAEQFFGPGTRLTVL.